Shown below are 19 T cell receptor beta chains from a single sample sequenced in a study of T-cell memory formation after mild COVID-19. TCRdb itself ran the 5' RACE reads through MiXCR, one entry per CDR3 protein. Among roughly 450,000 distinct CDR3 sequences listed, 15% to 20% were seen once. The specimen sequenced was PBMCs or a T cell subset sorted from them (not recorded which). The receptor set was obtained from an adult woman who had mild COVID-19 (a few samples of this study predate the infection). Cell type and time point are not known.

The V gene is TRBV7-3, the J gene TRBJ1-3; D uncertain. The CDR3 has 13 amino acids. The V end was cut by 4 bases, the J end by 7 bases, with 11 bases between. CDR1 and CDR2 from the germline V gene are SGHTA and FQGTGA. The CDR3 DNA follows: TGTGCCAGCAGCTCCGGACCGGGGAACACCATATATTTT. Its protein is CASSSGPGNTIYF. The complete variable domain, with remaining parts taken from reference TRBV7-3 and TRBJ1-3, reads GAGVSQTPSNKVTEKGKYVELRCDPISGHTALYWYRQSLGQGPEFLIYFQGTGAADDSGLPNDRFFAVRPEGSVSTLKIQRTERGDSAVYLCASSSGPGNTIYFGEGSWLTVV.

The gene calls are TRBV7-9 and TRBJ2-7; D tentatively fits TRBD1 or TRBD2 (5 bases each). The CDR3 loop spans 13 amino acids. Per germline, CDR1 SEHNR and CDR2 FQNEAQ (reference sequence). Trimming removed 5 bases from V and 4 bases from J, with 12 bases in between. CDR3 protein: CASSARGAYEQYF. CDR3 nucleotides: TGTGCCAGCAGCGCTCGAGGGGCGTACGAGCAGTACTTC. The full variable domain, in which reference TRBV7-9 and TRBJ2-7 provide the parts outside the CDR3, is DTGVSQNPRHKITKRGQNVTFRCDPISEHNRLYWYRQTLGQGPEFLTYFQNEAQLEKSRLLSDRFSAERPKGSFSTLEIQRTEQGDSAMYLCASSARGAYEQYFGPGTRLTVT.

This clonotype came up a few times. The rearrangement joins TRBV24-1 to TRBJ2-7; 7 nucleotides line up with TRBD1. The V segment lost 1 base and the J segment 3 bases; nucleotides outside the gene matches: 5. Germline V gene sequence: CDR1 KGHDR, CDR2 SFDVKD. CDR3 length: 15 amino acids. DNA for the CDR3: TGTGCCACCAGTGATTTCCAAGGACAGGACTACGAGCAGTACTTC. As protein: CATSDFQGQDYEQYF.

This chain joins TRBV24-1 and TRBJ2-1; TRBD2 matches 10 bases. The J segment lost 3 bases and the V segment lost 2 bases, leaving 12 bases of the junction unmatched. CDR3 length: 19 residues. The germline V gene has CDR1 KGHDR and CDR2 SFDVKD. The CDR3 spells CATSDSGKASGGRYNEQFF. The CDR3 nucleotides are TGTGCCACCAGTGATTCGGGGAAGGCTAGCGGGGGACGCTACAATGAGCAGTTCTTC.

The chain carries TRBV20-1 and TRBJ2-7; tentatively, D is TRBD1 or TRBD2 (5 bases each). This CDR3 is 15 amino acids long. Germline V gene data show CDR1 as DFQATT and CDR2 as SNEGSKA (reference sequence). V was cut by 6 bases and J by 2 bases, with 20 bases left in between. CDR3 in DNA: TGCAGTGCGAACCGGGGCCTACTGCCCCCCTACGAGCAGTACTTC. This sequence encodes CSANRGLLPPYEQYF.

This clonotype was counted between two and nine times. J is TRBJ2-4 and V is TRBV20-1; 9 bases fit TRBD2. J was trimmed by 1 base and V by 4 bases; bases with no gene match: 2. Looked up from germline, CDR1 is DFQATT and CDR2 is SNEGSKA (reference sequence). The CDR3 sequence is 14 residues long. The CDR3: CSATSGTAKNIQYF. The CDR3 DNA follows: TGCAGTGCTACTAGCGGGACCGCCAAAAACATTCAGTACTTC.

The chain links TRBV4-1 to TRBJ2-1; 8 nucleotides line up with TRBD2. Germline CDR1 is MGHRA and CDR2 is YSYEKL. The CDR3 is 16 amino acids. V trimming: 4 bases; J trimming: 4 bases; junction bases outside the gene matches: 9. The DNA for the CDR3 is TGCGCCAGCAGCCGCCTAGCGGGCGGGGGTTACAATGAGCAGTTCTTC. It translates to CASSRLAGGGYNEQFF.

The V and J genes are TRBV4-2 and TRBJ2-1, with TRBD2 matching 10 bases. The J segment lost 7 bases and the V segment lost 3 bases, leaving 6 bases of the junction unmatched. CDR1 and CDR2 from the germline V gene are LGHNA and YNFKEQ. The CDR3 is 15 amino acids. DNA for the CDR3: TGTGCCAGCAGCCACCCTGGACTAGCGGAAAATGAGCAGTTCTTC. Encoded protein: CASSHPGLAENEQFF.

This chain connects TRBV6-5 to TRBJ1-4; TRBD1 aligns across 10 bases. V was pared by 4 bases and J by 5 bases, with 1 base of the junction left unmatched. The germline gives CDR1 MNHEY, CDR2 SVGAGI. The CDR3 has 14 residues. CDR3 sequence reads: CASSWTGGNEKLFF. For the CDR3, the DNA is TGTGCCAGCAGTTGGACAGGGGGAAATGAAAAACTGTTTTTT.

This clonotype was seen a handful of times. The chain employs TRBV5-6 and TRBJ2-7; 7 bases agree with TRBD2. Germline V gives CDR1 SGHDT, CDR2 YYEEEE. V lost 7 bases and J lost 3; bases outside the gene matches: 4. This CDR3 has 12 amino acids. The CDR3 loop is CASGRGIYEQYF. In nucleotides, the CDR3 is TGTGCCAGCGGGAGGGGAATCTACGAGCAGTACTTC.

This clonotype was seen only a few times. The chain links TRBV6-5 to TRBJ2-3, with TRBD2 identical over 8 bases. In germline, CDR1 is MNHEY, CDR2 SVGAGI. The CDR3 spans 14 residues. Trimming removed 6 bases from V and 5 bases from J; junction bases left unmatched: 7. The CDR3 region has the DNA TGTGCCAGCAGCGCCTCGGGAGGGCGAGATACGCAGTATTTT. Residues: CASSASGGRDTQYF.

This clonotype was seen repeatedly, ten times or more. J is TRBJ2-1 and V is TRBV20-1, with TRBD2 matching over 12 bases. V lost 4 bases and J lost 4; bases outside the gene matches: 8. This CDR3 comprises 16 residues. Per the germline V gene, CDR1 is DFQATT and CDR2 is SNEGSKA (reference sequence). The CDR3: CSATRTSGDLYNEQFF. The CDR3 region has the DNA TGCAGTGCTACCAGGACTAGCGGGGACCTTTACAATGAGCAGTTCTTC.

This clonotype has more than one count but fewer than ten. The chain has TRBV5-4 and TRBJ1-1; 9 nucleotides align to TRBD1. The CDR3 extends over 14 amino acids. Unmatched junction bases numbered 12, after V lost 4 bases and J lost 11 bases. CDR1 is SGHNT, CDR2 YYREEE, per germline (reference sequence). CDR3 coding DNA: TGTGCCAGCAGCGTCCGGGACAGGGAAAAGGAGGCTTTCTTT. It is translated as CASSVRDREKEAFF.

The table lists this clonotype with many counts. The CDR3 loop reads CASSLGQGRSDGKTQYF. CDR3 bases: TGCGCCAGCAGCTTGGGACAGGGAAGGTCGGACGGGAAGACCCAGTACTTC. The rearrangement joins TRBV5-1 to TRBJ2-5; 7 bases agree with TRBD1. V dropped 0 bases and J dropped 6; count of bases not matched to a gene: 14. The CDR3 totals 17 residues. In germline, CDR1 is SGHRS, CDR2 YFSETQ.

This clonotype showed up just a few times. The CDR3 protein is CASSQVLFTDTQYF. DNA for the CDR3: TGTGCCAGCAGCCAAGTCCTCTTCACAGATACGCAGTATTTT. V and J are TRBV3-1 and TRBJ2-3; D unclear. The V end lost 1 base, the J end lost 2 bases, and 7 bases lay between the germline ends. The CDR3 consists of 14 residues. Per germline, CDR1 LGHDT and CDR2 YNNKEL (reference sequence).

This clonotype showed up many times. The rearrangement links TRBV19 to TRBJ2-1; perhaps TRBD2 as D (5 bases). Per germline, CDR1 LNHDA and CDR2 SQIVND (reference sequence). CDR3 length: 13 amino acids. Trimming removed 0 bases from V and 6 bases from J, with 6 bases in between. DNA of the CDR3: TGTGCCAGTAGTATAGATCGGGGCAATGAGCAGTTCTTC. The encoded protein is CASSIDRGNEQFF.

The J gene is TRBJ2-7, the V gene TRBV20-1; 7 positions match TRBD1. Germline loops: CDR1 DFQATT, CDR2 SNEGSKA (reference sequence). V lost 2 bases, J lost 4 bases, and 8 bases stayed unmatched. There are 14 residues in the CDR3. Written as DNA, the CDR3 is TGCAGTGCTAGAAGTTACAGGGGAATGTACGAGCAGTACTTC. Its translation is CSARSYRGMYEQYF.

The genes are TRBV5-5 and TRBJ2-7, with D hard to call. Germline lookup yields CDR1 SGHKS and CDR2 YYEKEE (reference sequence). V lost 2 bases and J 5 bases, leaving 11 bases between the germline ends. The CDR3 consists of 13 residues. The CDR3 sequence is CASSFWGSDEQYF. The CDR3 bases are TGTGCCAGCAGCTTTTGGGGATCCGACGAGCAGTACTTC. Based on the CDR3 plus reference TRBV5-5 and TRBJ2-7, the full variable domain is DAGVTQSPTHLIKTRGQQVTLRCSPISGHKSVSWYQQVLGQGPQFIFQYYEKEERGRGNFPDRFSARQFPNYSSELNVNALLLGDSALYLCASSFWGSDEQYFGPGTRLTVT.

The V gene is TRBV5-4, the J gene TRBJ2-1; 9 bases are shared with TRBD2. Looked up from germline, CDR1 is SGHNT and CDR2 is YYREEE (reference sequence). V was clipped by 4 bases and J by 4 bases; unmatched bases: 9. The CDR3 spans 16 residues. The CDR3 region is CASSGGAGGPYNEQFF. The DNA for the CDR3 is TGTGCCAGCAGCGGCGGGGCGGGGGGGCCTTACAATGAGCAGTTCTTC. The full variable domain, with the rest looked up from reference TRBV5-4 and TRBJ2-1, is ETGVTQSPTHLIKTRGQQVTLRCSSQSGHNTVSWYQQALGQGPQFIFQYYREEENGRGNFPPRFSGLQFPNYSSELNVNALELDDSALYLCASSGGAGGPYNEQFFGPGTRLTVL.